This T cell receptor (beta chain) is from a study of read filtering for tumor transcriptome and immune sequencing. Study-level points and caveats: Correlation between methods rose after single-read clonotypes were removed. The CD138-negative fraction was mixed bone marrow immune cells, not pure T cells.

The sample holds many counts of this clonotype. The antigen remains undetermined. This CDR3 spans 14 amino acids. CDR1 and CDR2 (germline): SNHLY, FYNNEI. The ends lost 0 bases at V and 9 bases at J; junction bases unmatched: 4. From 350 to 500 ng of RNA, a library with molecular barcoded alpha/delta and beta/gamma adaptors was made. One entry per CDR3 protein, called by TCRdb with MiXCR from the reads. The sample lists 35,000 to 45,000 distinct CDR3 sequences, around 13% occurring once. Sampling of bone marrow took place during active disease in every patient. The TCR originated in a donor aged 40 or older with multiple myeloma. Material: a population of CD138-negative cells sorted from bone marrow. The J gene is TRBJ1-4, the V gene TRBV2; 7 bases are shared with TRBD1. This CDR3 reads CASSEARDSQKLFF. The DNA of the CDR3 is TGTGCCAGCAGTGAAGCCCGGGACAGTCAAAAACTGTTTTTT.